The clone carrying this T cell receptor (beta chain) was counted at least ten times. Its antigen is not identified. The sample belongs to a study of naive and memory T cell subsets. The CDR3 has 14 residues. Germline V gene sequence: CDR1 LNHDA, CDR2 SQIVND (reference sequence). V was trimmed by 1 base and J by 5 bases, leaving 9 bases between them. General observations from the study: Naive repertoires, especially CD8, held a few larger clonotypes, possibly memory cells re-expressing CD45RA.

Both TRBC1 and TRBC2 were covered by a beta constant-region primer of two equimolar oligonucleotides. TCRdb re-derived calls from the UMI-ligation and nested PCR reads in MiXCR, one entry per CDR3 protein. The sample consists of some 150,000 distinct CDR3 sequences, 15% to 20% of them appearing once. This chain uses TRBV19 with TRBJ2-1, with D uncertain. The sample comprised naive CD4+ T cells from blood. This TCR was recovered from a human donor in good health. The CDR3 here is CASSIGPGNNEQFF. In nucleotides, the CDR3 is TGTGCCAGTAGTATAGGTCCAGGTAACAATGAGCAGTTCTTC. The complete variable domain, with remaining parts taken from reference TRBV19 and TRBJ2-1, reads DGGITQSPKYLFRKEGQNVTLSCEQNLNHDAMYWYRQDPGQGLRLIYYSQIVNDFQKGDIAEGYSVSREKKESFPLTVTSAQKNPTAFYLCASSIGPGNNEQFFGPGTRLTVL.